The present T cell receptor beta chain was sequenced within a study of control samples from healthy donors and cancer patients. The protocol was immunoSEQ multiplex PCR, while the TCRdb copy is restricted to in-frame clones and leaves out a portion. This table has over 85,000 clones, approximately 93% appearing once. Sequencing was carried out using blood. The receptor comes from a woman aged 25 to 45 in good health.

CDR3 protein: CASSFDQTPGNTIYF. The DNA for the CDR3 is TGTGCCAGCAGCTTCGATCAGACCCCAGGAAACACCATATATTTT. The V and J genes are TRBV5-4 and TRBJ1-3; D uncertain. V was shortened by 2 bases and J by 4 bases, with 13 bases between the two germline ends. Germline V gene lookup returns CDR1 SGHNT and CDR2 YYREEE (reference sequence). The CDR3 consists of 15 residues.